A single sample is the source of the 11 T cell receptor beta chains below, sequenced in a study of shared clonotypes between healthy human individuals. Assay: immunoSEQ multiplex PCR; the TCRdb copy retains only in-frame clones and omits some. The sample lists about 2.3 million clones, roughly 90% occurring once. Sequencing used naive CD4+ T cells from PBMCs. The subset is: CD45RA+ positively selected. The source of these receptors is a man aged 18 to 30 in good health. Some clones in this sample may be carry-over from other donors' samples.

The chain couples TRBV5-5 to TRBJ2-7; a possible D gene is TRBD1 (6 bases). In germline, CDR1 is SGHKS, CDR2 YYEKEE (reference sequence). V was shortened by 4 bases and J by 1 base, with 21 bases between the two germline ends. This CDR3 spans 17 amino acids. The DNA for the CDR3 is TGTGCCAGCAGCCCGTCGCTCCCGGACAGTTCGTCCTACGAGCAGTACTTC. This sequence encodes CASSPSLPDSSSYEQYF.

V usage is TRBV7-9 and J usage is TRBJ2-1; 16 bases map to TRBD2. In germline, CDR1 is SEHNR, CDR2 FQNEAQ (reference sequence). The CDR3 has 16 amino acids. Trimming removed 3 bases from V and 9 bases from J; junction bases left unmatched: 5. The CDR3 coding sequence is TGTGCCAGCAGCTTCCCGGGACTAGCGGGAGGGGGTGAGCAGTTCTTC. Amino acid sequence: CASSFPGLAGGGEQFF. Complete variable domain (other parts from reference TRBV7-9 and TRBJ2-1): DTGVSQNPRHKITKRGQNVTFRCDPISEHNRLYWYRQTLGQGPEFLTYFQNEAQLEKSRLLSDRFSAERPKGSFSTLEIQRTEQGDSAMYLCASSFPGLAGGGEQFFGPGTRLTVL.

The chain recombines TRBV5-1 with TRBJ2-1; 7 nucleotides align to TRBD2. Germline loops: CDR1 SGHRS, CDR2 YFSETQ. After removal of 3 bases from V and 5 bases from J, the junction contained 11 bases not matched to a gene. The CDR3 totals 16 residues. CDR3 amino acids: CASSSPGAGAHNEQFF. CDR3 bases: TGCGCCAGCAGCTCACCTGGGGCGGGAGCACACAATGAGCAGTTCTTC.

The CDR3 nucleotides read TGCGCCAGCAGCTTGGGCAGGGCGACCTACGAGCAGTACTTC. Protein sequence: CASSLGRATYEQYF. This chain uses TRBV5-1 with TRBJ2-7; perhaps TRBD1 as D (5 bases). This CDR3 is built from 14 residues. CDR1 and CDR2 from the germline V gene are SGHRS and YFSETQ. With 0 bases removed from V and 2 bases from J, the gap between germline ends came to 9 bases.

The V gene is TRBV7-6, the J gene TRBJ2-7; D might be TRBD2 (7 bases). The CDR3 totals 18 residues. V lost 1 base, J lost 1 base, and 20 bases lay in between. Germline V CDR1 and CDR2: SGHVS, FNYEAQ. The CDR3 DNA sequence: TGTGCCAGCAGCTTAGTTCGGCCGGGGGGCGAGCTTTCCTACGAGCAGTACTTC. Amino acids: CASSLVRPGGELSYEQYF. Together with reference TRBV7-6 and TRBJ2-7, the CDR3 gives the full variable domain: GAGVSQSPRYKVTKRGQDVALRCDPISGHVSLYWYRQALGQGPEFLTYFNYEAQQDKSGLPNDRFSAERPEGSISTLTIQRTEQRDSAMYRCASSLVRPGGELSYEQYFGPGTRLTVT.

The chain employs TRBV11-2 and TRBJ1-5; D is perhaps TRBD1 (6 bases). The CDR3 extends over 13 amino acids. V dropped 4 bases and J dropped 6 bases, with 10 bases sitting between them. The germline V gene encodes CDR1 SGHAT and CDR2 FQNNGV. The CDR3 loop reads CASSSGQIQPQHF. CDR3 nucleotides: TGTGCCAGCAGCTCCGGACAGATTCAGCCCCAGCATTTT.

This chain connects TRBV6-7 to TRBJ1-2, with D unclear. TRBV6-7 is given ORF status, its function remaining uncertain. The CDR3 extends over 12 amino acids. Trimming took off 2 bases at V and 10 bases at J, with 11 bases between the two ends. As DNA, the CDR3 is TGTGCCAGCAGTTACGGGCCGAGGACCTACACCTTC. This sequence encodes CASSYGPRTYTF.

This sequence joins TRBV5-6 and TRBJ2-6, with 8 positions matching TRBD1. Trimming cost V 7 bases and J 2 bases; bases outside gene matches: 14. Germline V gives CDR1 SGHDT, CDR2 YYEEEE. The length of the CDR3 is 18 residues. CDR3: CASGTQAQGGTGANVLTF. As DNA, the CDR3 is TGTGCCAGCGGGACCCAGGCACAGGGGGGAACTGGGGCCAACGTCCTGACTTTC.

This chain links TRBV19 with TRBJ2-1; D may be TRBD1 (6 bases). Looked up from germline, CDR1 is LNHDA and CDR2 is SQIVND (reference sequence). Trimming pared 4 bases from V and 3 bases from J, leaving 16 bases between. CDR3 size: 16 residues. In DNA form, the CDR3 reads TGTGCCAGTAGTAGGACGGGACAATTCCTCTACAATGAGCAGTTCTTC. It is translated as CASSRTGQFLYNEQFF.

Note on this clone: In the same sample, other DNA sequences code for this CDR3. The chain uses TRBV28 and TRBJ1-2, with 7 bases identical to TRBD1. CDR3 length equals 12 residues. Germline lookup yields CDR1 MDHEN and CDR2 SYDVKM. V gave up 5 bases and J gave up 5 bases; unmatched junction bases: 2. The CDR3 region has the DNA TGTGCCAGCAGTCTACAGGGGTATGGCTACACCTTC. It encodes CASSLQGYGYTF.

The CDR3 loop is CASSLAEVRRVQYF. CDR3 DNA sequence: TGTGCCAGCAGTTTAGCTGAGGTGCGACGTGTGCAGTACTTC. The V call is TRBV28, the J call TRBJ2-7; no firm D call. Germline V gene lookup returns CDR1 MDHEN and CDR2 SYDVKM. The CDR3 runs to 14 residues. V was shortened by 2 bases and J by 9 bases, with 17 bases between the two germline ends.